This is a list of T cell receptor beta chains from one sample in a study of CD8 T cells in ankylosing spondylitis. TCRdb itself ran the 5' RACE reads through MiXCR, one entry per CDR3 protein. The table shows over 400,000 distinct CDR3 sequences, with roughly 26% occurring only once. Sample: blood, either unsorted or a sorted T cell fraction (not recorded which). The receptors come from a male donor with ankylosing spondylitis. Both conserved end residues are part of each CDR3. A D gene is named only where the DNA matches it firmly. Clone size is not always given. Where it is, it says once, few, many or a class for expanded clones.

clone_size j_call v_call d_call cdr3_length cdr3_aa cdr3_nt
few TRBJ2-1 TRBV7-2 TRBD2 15 CASSSGPGGYNEQFF TGTGCCAGCAGTTCTGGACCGGGAGGATACAATGAGCAGTTCTTC
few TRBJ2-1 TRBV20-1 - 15 CSARGWGTSYNEQFF TGCAGTGCTAGAGGTTGGGGCACCTCCTACAATGAGCAGTTCTTC
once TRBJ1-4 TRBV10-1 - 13 CASSESYREKLFF TGCGCCAGCAGTGAGTCGTACCGTGAAAAACTGTTTTTT
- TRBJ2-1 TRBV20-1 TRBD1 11 CAGQGDNEQFF TGCGCCGGACAGGGGGACAATGAGCAGTTCTTC
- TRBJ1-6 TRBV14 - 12 CASSQINSPLHF TGTGCCAGCAGCCAAATTAATTCACCCCTCCACTTT
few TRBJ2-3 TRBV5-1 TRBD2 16 CASGGLAGEGTDTQYF TGCGCCAGCGGGGGACTAGCGGGAGAGGGCACAGATACGCAGTATTTT
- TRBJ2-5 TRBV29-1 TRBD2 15 CSVIGLAGSTETQYF TGCAGCGTGATAGGACTAGCGGGTAGTACAGAGACCCAGTACTTC
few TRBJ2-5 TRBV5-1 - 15 CASSSGPLGMETQYF TGCGCCAGCAGCTCGGGACCCTTGGGCATGGAGACCCAGTACTTC
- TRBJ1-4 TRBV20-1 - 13 CSALQDTNEKLFF TGCAGTGCCCTGCAGGACACTAATGAAAAACTGTTTTTT
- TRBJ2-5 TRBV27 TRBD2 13 CARVAGGGETQYF TGTGCCAGGGTAGCGGGAGGGGGGGAGACCCAGTACTTC
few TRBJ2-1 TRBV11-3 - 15 CASSLGMDRYNEQFF TGTGCCAGCAGCTTAGGGATGGACAGATACAATGAGCAGTTCTTC
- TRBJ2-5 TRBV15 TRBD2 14 CATSPGGYQETQYF TGTGCCACCAGCCCGGGGGGGTACCAAGAGACCCAGTACTTC
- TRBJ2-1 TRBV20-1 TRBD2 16 CSASDGTSGKNNEQFF TGCAGTGCTAGCGATGGGACTAGCGGGAAAAACAATGAGCAGTTCTTC
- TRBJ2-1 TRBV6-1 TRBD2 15 CASSPLAGGVYEQFF TGTGCCAGCAGTCCCCTAGCGGGAGGGGTATATGAGCAGTTCTTC
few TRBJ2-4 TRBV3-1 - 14 CASSQVGAVNIQYF TGTGCCAGCAGCCAAGTGGGGGCAGTAAACATTCAGTACTTC
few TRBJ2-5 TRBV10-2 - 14 CASSEEAGWETQYF TGCGCCAGCAGTGAGGAAGCAGGGTGGGAGACCCAGTACTTC
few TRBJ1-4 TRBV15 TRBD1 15 CATSRAGTGTGKLFF TGTGCCACCAGCAGAGCCGGGACAGGAACTGGAAAACTGTTTTTT
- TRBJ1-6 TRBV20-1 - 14 CSAHRGPPNSPLHF TGCAGTGCTCATCGGGGACCGCCGAATTCACCCCTCCACTTT
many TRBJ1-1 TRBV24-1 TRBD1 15 CATRGTGDGRTEAFF TGTGCCACCAGGGGGACAGGGGATGGTCGAACTGAAGCTTTCTTT
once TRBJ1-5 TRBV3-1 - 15 CASSQGRYVSQPQHF TGTGCCAGCAGCCAAGGGAGGTACGTAAGTCAGCCCCAGCATTTT
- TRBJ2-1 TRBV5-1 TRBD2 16 CASGPYGTSGNNEQFF TGCGCCAGCGGACCCTACGGGACTAGCGGAAACAATGAGCAGTTCTTC
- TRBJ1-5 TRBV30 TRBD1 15 CAWRGDRKSNQPQHF TGTGCCTGGAGGGGGGACAGGAAGAGCAATCAGCCCCAGCATTTT
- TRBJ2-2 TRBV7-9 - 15 CASSLPRVQTGELFF TGTGCCAGCAGCTTGCCCAGGGTACAGACCGGGGAGCTGTTTTTT
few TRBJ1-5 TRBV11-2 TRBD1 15 CASSLDRDRGQPQHF TGTGCCAGCAGCTTAGACCGGGACAGGGGTCAGCCCCAGCATTTT
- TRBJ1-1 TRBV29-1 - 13 CSVAGVRNTEAFF TGCAGCGTTGCGGGAGTAAGGAACACTGAAGCTTTCTTT
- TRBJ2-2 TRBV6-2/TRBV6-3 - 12 CASSSLRGELFF TGTGCCAGCAGTTCCCTGCGCGGGGAGCTGTTTTTT
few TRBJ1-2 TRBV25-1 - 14 CASSATQYNYGYTF TGTGCCAGCAGTGCTACCCAGTATAACTATGGCTACACCTTC
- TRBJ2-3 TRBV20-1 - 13 CSATKGVPDTQYF TGCAGTGCTACCAAGGGAGTTCCAGATACGCAGTATTTT
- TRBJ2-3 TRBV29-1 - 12 CSVETATDTQYF TGCAGCGTTGAAACGGCCACAGATACGCAGTATTTT